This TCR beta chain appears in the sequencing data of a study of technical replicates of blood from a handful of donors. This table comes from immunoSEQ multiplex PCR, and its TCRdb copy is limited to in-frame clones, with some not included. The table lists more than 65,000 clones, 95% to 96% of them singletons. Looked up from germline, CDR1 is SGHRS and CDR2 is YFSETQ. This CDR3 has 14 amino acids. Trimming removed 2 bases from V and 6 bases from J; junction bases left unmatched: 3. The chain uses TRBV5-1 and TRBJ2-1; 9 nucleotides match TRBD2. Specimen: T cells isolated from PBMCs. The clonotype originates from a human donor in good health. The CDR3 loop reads CASSFSGRGNEQFF. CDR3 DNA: TGCGCCAGCAGCTTTAGCGGGAGAGGCAATGAGCAGTTCTTC.